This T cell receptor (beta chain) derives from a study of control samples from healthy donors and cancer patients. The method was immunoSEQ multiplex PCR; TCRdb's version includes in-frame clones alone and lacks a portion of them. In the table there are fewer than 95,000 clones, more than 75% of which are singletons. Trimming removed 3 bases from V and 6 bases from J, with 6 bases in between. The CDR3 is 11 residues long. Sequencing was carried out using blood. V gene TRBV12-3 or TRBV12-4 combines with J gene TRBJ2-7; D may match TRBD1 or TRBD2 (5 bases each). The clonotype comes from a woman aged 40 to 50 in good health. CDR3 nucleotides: TGTGCCAGCAGTTTGGGACCCGAGCAGTACTTC. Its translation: CASSLGPEQYF.